These 31 T cell receptor beta chains share one sample of origin, sequenced in a study of OX40 agonist ivuxolimab in advanced cancers. Sequencing was performed with immunoSEQ multiplex PCR; in TCRdb, only in-frame clones are kept and a portion is missing. The data hold 65,000 to 95,000 clones, with over 70% observed a single time. Sequencing used CD4+ or CD8+ T cells sorted from blood, obtained in a trial of the OX40 agonist ivuxolimab. These receptors were collected from an adult with an advanced solid tumor such as melanoma, head and neck, liver or kidney cancer.

The gene calls are TRBV4-3 and TRBJ2-2; the D is unclear. Germline V gives CDR1 LGHNA, CDR2 YSLEER. The V gene lost 2 bases and the J gene lost 7 bases, with 17 bases spanning the gap. CDR3 size: 16 residues. CDR3 sequence (DNA): TGCGCCAGCAGCCAAAACAGAATCGTGGAATTCGGGGAGCTGTTTTTT. This sequence encodes CASSQNRIVEFGELFF.

The rearrangement joins TRBV30 to TRBJ2-3; 13 bases match TRBD2. The ends lost 1 base at V and 4 bases at J; junction bases unmatched: 2. Looked up from germline, CDR1 is GTSNPN and CDR2 is SVGIG (reference sequence). The CDR3 covers 15 residues. CDR3 in DNA: TGTGCCTGGAGTGGCGGACTAGCGGGAGCAGATACGCAGTATTTT. This codes for CAWSGGLAGADTQYF.

This rearrangement joins TRBV29-1 to TRBJ1-4; D perhaps matches TRBD1 (5 bases). The germline V gene has CDR1 SQVTM and CDR2 ANQGSEA. The CDR3 consists of 14 residues. V was pared by 6 bases and J by 8 bases, with 19 bases between. The CDR3 nucleotides read TGCAGCGTCCGACTCCAGGCGTGGGGGGAAAAACTGTTTTTT. Its translation: CSVRLQAWGEKLFF.

The chain links TRBV5-4 to TRBJ1-6; maybe TRBD1 (6 bases). Trimming shortened V by 0 bases and J by 5 bases, and 9 bases separated the two germline ends. CDR1 is SGHNT, CDR2 YYREEE, per germline (reference sequence). This CDR3 contains 15 residues. CDR3 nucleotide sequence: TGTGCCAGCAGCTTGGAAGGACAGAATAATTCACCCCTCCACTTT. This sequence encodes CASSLEGQNNSPLHF.

This sequence joins TRBV28 and TRBJ2-5; TRBD1 agrees at 12 bases. The trim removed 6 bases at V and 5 bases at J, leaving 10 bases unmatched. Germline CDR1 and CDR2: MDHEN and SYDVKM. The CDR3 has 16 residues. CDR3 in DNA: TGTGCCAGCAGCCCCCCGGGACAGGGGGCGCGGGAGACCCAGTACTTC. Encoded protein: CASSPPGQGARETQYF.

In regard to this clone: Other DNA variants within this sample encode the same CDR3. The chain carries TRBV7-9 and TRBJ1-1, with TRBD1 as a possible D gene (5 bases). The V gene lost 3 bases and the J gene lost 1 base, with 9 bases spanning the gap. The germline V gene has CDR1 SEHNR and CDR2 FQNEAQ (reference sequence). The CDR3 is 14 amino acids. The DNA for the CDR3 is TGTGCCAGCAGCTTCCTGACAGAGAACACTGAAGCTTTCTTT. This gives the protein CASSFLTENTEAFF.

V usage is TRBV19 and J usage is TRBJ1-5; D uncertain. Per germline, CDR1 LNHDA and CDR2 SQIVND (reference sequence). This CDR3 has 15 amino acids. With 3 bases removed from V and 9 bases from J, the gap between germline ends came to 18 bases. The CDR3 region is CASSIGAGLDTPQHF. In DNA, the CDR3 is TGTGCCAGTAGTATTGGTGCCGGACTCGATACGCCCCAGCATTTT.

The chain carries TRBV30 and TRBJ2-1, with D possibly matching TRBD2 (6 bases). Trimming removed 0 bases from V and 8 bases from J, with 8 bases in between. Germline CDR1 reads GTSNPN; CDR2 reads SVGIG (reference sequence). The CDR3 loop spans 12 amino acids. CDR3 sequence reads: CAWSVPGDEQFF. In DNA form, the CDR3 reads TGTGCCTGGAGTGTCCCGGGAGATGAGCAGTTCTTC.

J is TRBJ2-3 and V is TRBV7-6; 9 bases fit TRBD2. Per the germline V gene, CDR1 is SGHVS and CDR2 is FNYEAQ. Trimming at V came to 5 bases and at J to 7 bases, leaving 4 bases not matched to a gene. This CDR3 has 13 residues. CDR3 in amino acids: CASSAGTSNTQYF. The DNA for the CDR3 is TGTGCCAGCAGCGCCGGGACTAGCAATACGCAGTATTTT.

This rearrangement joins TRBV11-3 to TRBJ2-1; 8 nucleotides match TRBD2. CDR1 and CDR2 (germline): SGHNT, YENEEA. The V and J ends lost 1 base and 1 base, in that order; junction bases with no gene match: 3. CDR3 length: 16 amino acids. CDR3: CASSLGGTRSYNEQFF. In DNA, the CDR3 is TGTGCCAGCAGCTTAGGGGGGACTAGGTCCTACAATGAGCAGTTCTTC.

This clone was recorded a few times. The chain combines TRBV5-4 with TRBJ2-2, with D hard to call. V lost 2 bases, J lost 5 bases, and 7 bases lay in between. This CDR3 has 13 amino acids. From germline, CDR1 is SGHNT and CDR2 YYREEE (reference sequence). The CDR3 region is CASSFLGTGELFF. The CDR3 nucleotides read TGTGCCAGCAGCTTTCTTGGTACCGGGGAGCTGTTTTTT.

The chain couples TRBV2 to TRBJ2-5, with 11 nucleotides matching TRBD1. This CDR3 region has 15 residues. With 6 bases clipped from V and 2 bases from J, the junction kept 5 bases outside the gene matches. Germline CDR1 SNHLY, CDR2 FYNNEI. CDR3: CASRPRDRGQETQYF. In nucleotides, the CDR3 is TGTGCCAGCAGACCCCGGGACAGGGGGCAAGAGACCCAGTACTTC.

The rearrangement uses TRBV28 and TRBJ2-1; possible D gene TRBD2, 6 bases. The CDR3 is 14 residues long. Germline CDR1 and CDR2: MDHEN and SYDVKM. Trimming took off 4 bases at V and 2 bases at J, with 9 bases between the two ends. The DNA for the CDR3 is TGTGCCAGCAGTTCGTGGGGGGCCTACAATGAGCAGTTCTTC. Translating it yields CASSSWGAYNEQFF.

The genes are TRBV6-5 and TRBJ2-7; no definite D call. V was pared by 3 bases and J by 3 bases, with 9 bases between. There are 13 residues in the CDR3. Germline V gives CDR1 MNHEY, CDR2 SVGAGI. The CDR3 protein is CASSYEEDYEQYF. The CDR3 DNA is TGTGCCAGCAGTTATGAGGAAGACTACGAGCAGTACTTC.

This sequence joins TRBV10-3 and TRBJ2-7; D is possibly TRBD1 (6 bases). CDR3 length: 16 amino acids. Germline CDR1 and CDR2: ENHRY and SYGVKD. V was trimmed by 4 bases and J by 0 bases, leaving 16 bases between them. The CDR3 protein is CAISGSGGSSSYEQYF. Here the CDR3 DNA reads TGTGCCATCAGTGGAAGTGGGGGCTCCAGCTCCTACGAGCAGTACTTC.

The genes are TRBV9 and TRBJ1-3; possibly TRBD1 for D (5 bases). CDR1 is SGDLS and CDR2 is YYNGEE in the germline V gene. The CDR3 spans 15 residues. The V and J ends lost 0 bases and 3 bases respectively, with 10 bases between them. CDR3 in DNA: TGTGCCAGCAGCGTAGGGGGCTCGTATGGAAACACCATATATTTT. Translated: CASSVGGSYGNTIYF.

The chain uses TRBV6-5 and TRBJ2-7, with TRBD1 matching 8 bases. V lost 4 bases, J lost 3 bases, and 2 bases stayed unmatched. The germline V gene has CDR1 MNHEY and CDR2 SVGAGI. CDR3 length equals 13 residues. The CDR3 sequence: CASSSTGGYEQYF. CDR3 in DNA: TGTGCCAGCAGTTCTACAGGGGGCTACGAGCAGTACTTC.

The chain carries TRBV19 and TRBJ2-3; 8 bases match TRBD2. This CDR3 has 14 residues. The germline V gene has CDR1 LNHDA and CDR2 SQIVND (reference sequence). With 5 bases clipped from V and 4 bases from J, the junction kept 5 bases outside the gene matches. The CDR3: CASSLQGLADTQYF. The CDR3 nucleotides read TGTGCCAGTAGTCTACAGGGACTAGCAGATACGCAGTATTTT.

This chain connects TRBV7-9 to TRBJ1-2, with 11 bases fitting TRBD1. CDR1 and CDR2 (germline): SEHNR, FQNEAQ (reference sequence). There are 14 residues in the CDR3. With V trimmed by 7 bases and J by 7 bases, 8 bases remained unmatched. The CDR3 DNA follows: TGTGCCAGCACCCGGACAGGGGGCGACTCTGGCTACACCTTC. Its translation: CASTRTGGDSGYTF.

This chain links TRBV7-2 with TRBJ2-1; 7 bases fit TRBD2. Germline CDR1 and CDR2: SGHTA and FQGNSA. V dropped 2 bases and J dropped 2; count of bases not matched to a gene: 3. The CDR3 is 15 amino acids. CDR3 sequence reads: CASSLLAEPYNEQFF. The CDR3 DNA reads as TGTGCCAGCAGCTTACTAGCGGAACCCTACAATGAGCAGTTCTTC.

The chain carries TRBV30 and TRBJ1-1; a weak D match, TRBD1 (6 bases). Germline V gene data show CDR1 as GTSNPN and CDR2 as SVGIG (reference sequence). V lost 1 base to trimming and J lost 1 base, with 7 bases between them. The CDR3 contains 13 residues. The CDR3 coding sequence is TGTGCCTGGAGTGAGGACAGGAACACTGAAGCTTTCTTT. It encodes CAWSEDRNTEAFF.

In its sample, this clone was seen a few times. The genes are TRBV27 and TRBJ1-1, with D unclear. CDR3 length: 15 residues. Germline lookup yields CDR1 MNHEY and CDR2 SMNVEV (reference sequence). V dropped 5 bases and J dropped 0 bases, with 13 bases sitting between them. The CDR3 region is CASSPGWLLNTEAFF. As DNA, the CDR3 is TGTGCCAGCAGTCCCGGGTGGTTACTGAACACTGAAGCTTTCTTT.

The rearrangement links TRBV4-1 to TRBJ1-2; a possible D gene is TRBD1 (6 bases). The germline CDR1 and CDR2 sequences are MGHRA and YSYEKL. The V end was cut by 2 bases, the J end by 4 bases, with 14 bases between. The CDR3 sequence is 15 residues long. The CDR3 reads CASSQRQEILYGYTF. The CDR3 DNA is TGCGCCAGCAGCCAAAGACAGGAGATACTCTATGGCTACACCTTC.

The gene calls are TRBV28 and TRBJ2-5; 10 bases match TRBD2. The CDR3 extends over 18 amino acids. The germline gives CDR1 MDHEN, CDR2 SYDVKM. The ends lost 1 base at V and 2 bases at J; junction bases unmatched: 10. The CDR3 nucleotides read TGTGCCAGCAGTTTATTCCAGCGGGGGGGCAGGAAACAAGAGACCCAGTACTTC. Translating gives CASSLFQRGGRKQETQYF.

This clone came up a few times. The chain has TRBV27 and TRBJ1-6; D gene ambiguous. The V end lost 3 bases, the J end lost 3 bases, and 0 bases lay between the germline ends. CDR3 length: 12 amino acids. Germline V gene lookup returns CDR1 MNHEY and CDR2 SMNVEV (reference sequence). CDR3 DNA: TGTGCCAGCAGTTTCTATAATTCACCCCTCCACTTT. This gives the protein CASSFYNSPLHF.

V and J are TRBV10-2 and TRBJ1-2; no reliable D call. This CDR3 is built from 12 residues. The V end was cut by 6 bases, the J end by 3 bases, with 8 bases between. In germline, CDR1 is WSHSY, CDR2 SAAADI. CDR3 DNA: TGCGCCAGCAGCAGCGGGGACTATGGCTACACCTTC. It yields the protein CASSSGDYGYTF.

The chain carries TRBV21-1 and TRBJ2-2. TRBV21-1 is recorded as a pseudogene. This CDR3 spans 16 amino acids. CDR3 region: CASSKNSDGTSGELFF. The CDR3, as DNA: TGTGCCAGCAGCAAAAATAGTGACGGGACCAGCGGGGAGCTGTTTTTT.

V usage is TRBV5-4 and J usage is TRBJ2-7, with 9 bases identical to TRBD2. Germline CDR1 reads SGHNT; CDR2 reads YYREEE (reference sequence). This CDR3 has 16 amino acids. J gave up 7 bases and V 5 bases, and 16 bases lay outside the gene matches. CDR3 nucleotide sequence: TGTGCCAGCAGTTCCGGGGGTAGCGGGAGAGTAGGAGAGCAGTACTTC. Translated, it gives CASSSGGSGRVGEQYF.

This clone showed up just once. The chain links TRBV30 to TRBJ2-7; D not certain. Germline V gives CDR1 GTSNPN, CDR2 SVGIG (reference sequence). The CDR3 loop spans 13 amino acids. V lost 0 bases and J lost 5, with 11 bases in between. The CDR3 region has the DNA TGTGCCTGGAGTGTGGGGATGCGGAACGAGCAGTACTTC. This gives the protein CAWSVGMRNEQYF.

This clone was observed once. V gene TRBV27 combines with J gene TRBJ2-3; D is ambiguous. This CDR3 is built from 13 residues. CDR1 and CDR2 from the germline V gene are MNHEY and SMNVEV (reference sequence). Trimming cost V 7 bases and J 2 bases, with 10 bases left between them. The chain's CDR3 is CASKWGSTDTQYF. The CDR3 DNA sequence: TGTGCCAGCAAGTGGGGATCCACAGATACGCAGTATTTT.

The sample holds a few counts of this clone. The genes are TRBV19 and TRBJ1-1; D call uncertain. Germline lookup yields CDR1 LNHDA and CDR2 SQIVND (reference sequence). V lost 6 bases to trimming and J lost 2 bases, with 7 bases between them. The CDR3 has 12 amino acids. This CDR3 reads CASRDYNTEAFF. CDR3 coding DNA: TGTGCCAGTAGGGACTATAACACTGAAGCTTTCTTT.